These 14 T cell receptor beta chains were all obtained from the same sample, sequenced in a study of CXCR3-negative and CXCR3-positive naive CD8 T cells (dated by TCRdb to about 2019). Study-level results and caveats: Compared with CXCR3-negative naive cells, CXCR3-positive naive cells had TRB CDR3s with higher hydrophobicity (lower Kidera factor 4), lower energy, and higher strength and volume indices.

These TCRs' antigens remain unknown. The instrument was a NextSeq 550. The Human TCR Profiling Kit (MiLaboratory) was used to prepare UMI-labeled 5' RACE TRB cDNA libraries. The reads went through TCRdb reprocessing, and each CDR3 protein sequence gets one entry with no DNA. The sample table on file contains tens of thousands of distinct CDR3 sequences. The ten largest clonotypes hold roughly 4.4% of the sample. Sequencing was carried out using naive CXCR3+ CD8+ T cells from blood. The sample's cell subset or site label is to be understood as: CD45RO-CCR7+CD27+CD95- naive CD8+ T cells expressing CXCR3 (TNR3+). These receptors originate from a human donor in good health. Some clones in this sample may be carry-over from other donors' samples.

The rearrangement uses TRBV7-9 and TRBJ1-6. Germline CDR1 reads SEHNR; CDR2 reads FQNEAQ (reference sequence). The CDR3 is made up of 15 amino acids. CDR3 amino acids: CASSLSLRANSPLHF.

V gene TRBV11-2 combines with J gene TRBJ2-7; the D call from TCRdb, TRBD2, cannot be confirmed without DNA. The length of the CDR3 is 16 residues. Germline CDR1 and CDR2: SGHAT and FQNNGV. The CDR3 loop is CASSLPLVSGGYEQYF. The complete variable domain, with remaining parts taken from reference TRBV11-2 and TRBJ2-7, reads EAGVAQSPRYKIIEKRQSVAFWCNPISGHATLYWYQQILGQGPKLLIQFQNNGVVDDSQLPKDRFSAERLKGVDSTLKIQPAKLEDSAVYLCASSLPLVSGGYEQYFGPGTRLTVT.

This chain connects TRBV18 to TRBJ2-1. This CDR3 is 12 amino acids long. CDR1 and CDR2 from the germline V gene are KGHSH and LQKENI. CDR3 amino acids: CASSPPSGEQFF.

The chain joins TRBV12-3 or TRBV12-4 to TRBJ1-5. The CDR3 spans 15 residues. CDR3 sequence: CASSLIKAANQPQHF.

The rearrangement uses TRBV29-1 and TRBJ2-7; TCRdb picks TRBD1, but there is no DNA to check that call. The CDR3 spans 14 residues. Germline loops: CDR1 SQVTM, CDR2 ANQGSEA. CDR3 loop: CSVETDSRTYEQYF.

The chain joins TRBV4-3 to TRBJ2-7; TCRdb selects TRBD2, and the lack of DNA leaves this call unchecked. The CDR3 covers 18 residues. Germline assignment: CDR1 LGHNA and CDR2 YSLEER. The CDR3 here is CASSQELAQAGGPCEQYF.

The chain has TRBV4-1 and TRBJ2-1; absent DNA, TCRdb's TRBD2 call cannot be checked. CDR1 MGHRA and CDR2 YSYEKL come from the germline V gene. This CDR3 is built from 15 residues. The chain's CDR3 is CASSHDSGGGNEQFF.

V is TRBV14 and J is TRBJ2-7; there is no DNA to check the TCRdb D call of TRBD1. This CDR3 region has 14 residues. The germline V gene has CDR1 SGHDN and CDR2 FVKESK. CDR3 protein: CASSPQGAQNEQYF. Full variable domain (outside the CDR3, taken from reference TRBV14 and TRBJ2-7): EAGVTQFPSHSVIEKGQTVTLRCDPISGHDNLYWYRRVMGKEIKFLLHFVKESKQDESGMPNNRFLAERTGGTYSTLKVQPAELEDSGVYFCASSPQGAQNEQYFGPGTRLTVT.

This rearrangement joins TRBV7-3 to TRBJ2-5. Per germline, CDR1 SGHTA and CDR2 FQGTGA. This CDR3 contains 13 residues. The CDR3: CASSLDIGETQYF.

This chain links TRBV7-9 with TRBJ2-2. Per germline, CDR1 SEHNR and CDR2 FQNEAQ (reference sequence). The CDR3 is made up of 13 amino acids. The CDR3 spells CASSLALDGELFF.

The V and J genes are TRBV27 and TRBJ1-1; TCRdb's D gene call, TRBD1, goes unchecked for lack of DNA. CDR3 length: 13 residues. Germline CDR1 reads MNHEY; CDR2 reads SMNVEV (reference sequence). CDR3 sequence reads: CASSLVGGTEAFF.

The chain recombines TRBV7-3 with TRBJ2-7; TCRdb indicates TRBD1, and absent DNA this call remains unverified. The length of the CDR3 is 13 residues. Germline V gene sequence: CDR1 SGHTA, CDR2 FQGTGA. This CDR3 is CASSHGIGREQYF.

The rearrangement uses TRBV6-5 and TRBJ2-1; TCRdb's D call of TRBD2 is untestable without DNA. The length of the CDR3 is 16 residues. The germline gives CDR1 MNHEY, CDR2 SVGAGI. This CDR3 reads CASSYSAGGPGGEQFF.

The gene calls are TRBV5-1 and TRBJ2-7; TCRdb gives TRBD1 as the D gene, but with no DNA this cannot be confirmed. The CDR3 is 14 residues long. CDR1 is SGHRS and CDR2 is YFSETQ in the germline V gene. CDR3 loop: CASSWRGAGYEQYF.